The source of this TCR beta chain is a study of prognosis after radiotherapy for stage I lung cancer. Germline CDR1 DFQATT, CDR2 SNEGSKA (reference sequence). J was trimmed by 7 bases and V by 5 bases; bases with no gene match: 8. The CDR3 is 15 residues long. Genomic DNA was subjected to two-round multiplex PCR for amplification of TCR beta CDR3. For every TRBV and TRBJ gene, a specific primer was used in first-round PCR. Each CDR3 protein is one row after TCRdb ran MiXCR on the multiplex PCR reads. Here the sample spans about 26,000 distinct CDR3 sequences, about 30% being singletons. This TCR was recovered from a donor over 45 with non-small cell lung cancer. The chain combines TRBV20-1 with TRBJ2-1; 13 bases align to TRBD2. The source material was PBMCs, sampled before or after stereotactic body radiation therapy (not recorded which). The CDR3 nucleotides read TGCAGTGCTCCACTAGCGGGGGGGCGAGGAAATGAGCAGTTCTTC. Translating it yields CSAPLAGGRGNEQFF.